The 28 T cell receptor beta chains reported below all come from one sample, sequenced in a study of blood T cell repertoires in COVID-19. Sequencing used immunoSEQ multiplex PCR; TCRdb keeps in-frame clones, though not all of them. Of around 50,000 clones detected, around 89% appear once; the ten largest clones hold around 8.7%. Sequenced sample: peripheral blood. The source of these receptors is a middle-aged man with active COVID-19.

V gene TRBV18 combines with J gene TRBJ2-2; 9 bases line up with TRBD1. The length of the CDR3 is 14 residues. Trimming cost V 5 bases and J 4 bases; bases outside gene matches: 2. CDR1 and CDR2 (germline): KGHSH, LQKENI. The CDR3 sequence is CASSSDRGTGELFF. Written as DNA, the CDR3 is TGTGCCAGCTCATCGGACAGGGGCACCGGGGAGCTGTTTTTT.

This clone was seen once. CDR3 coding DNA: TGTGCCACCCGGGGAGGCAACTATGGCTACACCTTC. Translation gives CATRGGNYGYTF. This chain links TRBV10-3 with TRBJ1-2; D gene uncertain. The CDR3 loop spans 12 amino acids. Germline V gives CDR1 ENHRY, CDR2 SYGVKD. V shed 10 bases and J shed 2 bases, with 11 bases lying between them.

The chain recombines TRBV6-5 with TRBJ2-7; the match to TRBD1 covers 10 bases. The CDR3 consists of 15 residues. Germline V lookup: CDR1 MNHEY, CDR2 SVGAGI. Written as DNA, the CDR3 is TGTGCAACCCGACGGGACAGGGGAGACTCCTACGAGCAGTACTTC. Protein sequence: CATRRDRGDSYEQYF.

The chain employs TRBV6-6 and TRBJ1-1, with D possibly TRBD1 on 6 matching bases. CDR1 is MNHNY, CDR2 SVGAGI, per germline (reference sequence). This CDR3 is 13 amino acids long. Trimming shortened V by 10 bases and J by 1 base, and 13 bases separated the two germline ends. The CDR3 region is CATSQGRNTEAFF. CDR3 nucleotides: TGTGCCACCTCTCAGGGGCGGAACACTGAAGCTTTCTTT.

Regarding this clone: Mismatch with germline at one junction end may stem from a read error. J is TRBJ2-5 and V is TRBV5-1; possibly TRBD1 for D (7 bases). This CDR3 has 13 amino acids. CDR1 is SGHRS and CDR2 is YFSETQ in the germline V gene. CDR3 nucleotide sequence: TGCGCCAGCAGCTTGGTGGAGGCGGGACAGAGGAACTTC. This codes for CASSLVEAGQRNF.

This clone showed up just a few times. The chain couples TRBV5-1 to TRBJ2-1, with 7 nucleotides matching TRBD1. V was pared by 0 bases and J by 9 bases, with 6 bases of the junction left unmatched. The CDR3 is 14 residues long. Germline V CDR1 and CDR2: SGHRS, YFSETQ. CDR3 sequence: CASSLGQGQIEQFF. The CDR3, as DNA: TGCGCCAGCAGCTTGGGACAGGGCCAAATTGAGCAGTTCTTC.

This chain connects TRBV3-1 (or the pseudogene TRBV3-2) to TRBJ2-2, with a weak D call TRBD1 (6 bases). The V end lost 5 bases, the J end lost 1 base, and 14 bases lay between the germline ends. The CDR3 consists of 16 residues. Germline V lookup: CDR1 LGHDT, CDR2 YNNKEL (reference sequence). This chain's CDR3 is CASSELGQWNTGELFF. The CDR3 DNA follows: TGTGCCAGCAGCGAGCTTGGACAGTGGAACACCGGGGAGCTGTTTTTT.

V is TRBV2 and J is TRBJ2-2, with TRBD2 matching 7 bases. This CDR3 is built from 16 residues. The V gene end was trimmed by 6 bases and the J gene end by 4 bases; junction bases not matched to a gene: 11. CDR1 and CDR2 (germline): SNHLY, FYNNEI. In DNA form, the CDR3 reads TGTGCCAGCAGCGCCGGGACTACATCAGGCACCGGGGAGCTGTTTTTT. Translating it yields CASSAGTTSGTGELFF.

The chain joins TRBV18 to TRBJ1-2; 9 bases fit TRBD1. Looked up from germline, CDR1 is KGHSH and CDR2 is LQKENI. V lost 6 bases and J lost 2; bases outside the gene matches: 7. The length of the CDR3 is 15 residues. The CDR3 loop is CASSPGTGRNYGYTF. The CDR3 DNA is TGTGCCAGCTCGCCGGGGACAGGGAGGAACTATGGCTACACCTTC.

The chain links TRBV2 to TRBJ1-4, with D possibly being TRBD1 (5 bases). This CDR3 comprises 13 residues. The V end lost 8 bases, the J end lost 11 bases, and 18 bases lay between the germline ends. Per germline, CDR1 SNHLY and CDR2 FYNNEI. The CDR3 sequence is CASESGGMGKLFF. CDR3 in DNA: TGTGCCAGCGAGAGTGGGGGGATGGGCAAACTGTTTTTT. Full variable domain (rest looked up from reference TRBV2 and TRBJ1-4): EPEVTQTPSHQVTQMGQEVILRCVPISNHLYFYWYRQILGQKVEFLVSFYNNEISEKSEIFDDQFSVERPDGSNFTLKIRSTKLEDSAMYFCASESGGMGKLFFGSGTQLSVL.

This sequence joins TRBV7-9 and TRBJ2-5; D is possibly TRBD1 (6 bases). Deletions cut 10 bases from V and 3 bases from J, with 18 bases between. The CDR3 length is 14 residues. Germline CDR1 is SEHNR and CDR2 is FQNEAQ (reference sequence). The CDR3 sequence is CATQAVQGKETQYF. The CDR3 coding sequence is TGTGCCACCCAGGCAGTTCAGGGGAAAGAGACCCAGTACTTC. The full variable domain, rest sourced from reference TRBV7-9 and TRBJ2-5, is DTGVSQNPRHKITKRGQNVTFRCDPISEHNRLYWYRQTLGQGPEFLTYFQNEAQLEKSRLLSDRFSAERPKGSFSTLEIQRTEQGDSAMYLCATQAVQGKETQYFGPGTRLLVL.

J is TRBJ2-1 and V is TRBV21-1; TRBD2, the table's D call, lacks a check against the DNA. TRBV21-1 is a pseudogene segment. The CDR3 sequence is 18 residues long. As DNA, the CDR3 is TGTGCCAGCAGCATCCGCGGGGGGATCGGTGCCTCCTACAATGAGCAGTTCTTC. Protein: CASSIRGGIGASYNEQFF.

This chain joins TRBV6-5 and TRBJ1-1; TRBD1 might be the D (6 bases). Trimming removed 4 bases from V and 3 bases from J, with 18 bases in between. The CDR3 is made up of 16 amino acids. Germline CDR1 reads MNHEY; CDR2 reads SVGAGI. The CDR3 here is CASSFSSGVEDTEAFF. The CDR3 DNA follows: TGTGCCAGCAGTTTCTCCTCAGGGGTAGAGGACACTGAAGCTTTCTTT.

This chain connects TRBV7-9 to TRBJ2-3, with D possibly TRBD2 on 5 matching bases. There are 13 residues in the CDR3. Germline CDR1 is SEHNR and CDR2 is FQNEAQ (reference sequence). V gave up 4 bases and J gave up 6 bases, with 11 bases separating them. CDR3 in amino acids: CASSYAWEDTQYF. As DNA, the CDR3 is TGTGCCAGCAGCTACGCCTGGGAGGATACGCAGTATTTT.

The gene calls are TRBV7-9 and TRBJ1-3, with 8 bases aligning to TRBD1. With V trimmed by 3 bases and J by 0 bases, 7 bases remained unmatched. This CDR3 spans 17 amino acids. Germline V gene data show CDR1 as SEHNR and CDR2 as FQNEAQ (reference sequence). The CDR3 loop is CASSLLGQVSSGNTIYF. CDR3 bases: TGTGCCAGCAGCTTGTTGGGACAGGTCAGCTCTGGAAACACCATATATTTT.

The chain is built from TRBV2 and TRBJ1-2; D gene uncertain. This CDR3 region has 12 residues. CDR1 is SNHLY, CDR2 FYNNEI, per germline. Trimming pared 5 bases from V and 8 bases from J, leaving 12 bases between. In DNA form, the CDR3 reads TGTGCCAGCAGTATGAGGTTTGAGGGCTACACCTTC. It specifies CASSMRFEGYTF.

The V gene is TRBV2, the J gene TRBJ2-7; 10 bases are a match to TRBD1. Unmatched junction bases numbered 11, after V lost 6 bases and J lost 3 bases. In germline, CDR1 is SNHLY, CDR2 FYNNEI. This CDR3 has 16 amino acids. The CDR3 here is CASRGQGPLSFYEQYF. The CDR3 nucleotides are TGTGCCAGCAGGGGACAGGGGCCCTTAAGCTTCTACGAGCAGTACTTC.

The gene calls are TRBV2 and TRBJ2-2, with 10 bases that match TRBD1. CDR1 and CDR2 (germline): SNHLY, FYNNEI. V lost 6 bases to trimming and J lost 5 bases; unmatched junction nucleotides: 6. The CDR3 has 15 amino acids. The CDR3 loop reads CASSRDRGQTGELFF. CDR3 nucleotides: TGTGCCAGCAGCAGGGACAGGGGTCAGACCGGGGAGCTGTTTTTT.

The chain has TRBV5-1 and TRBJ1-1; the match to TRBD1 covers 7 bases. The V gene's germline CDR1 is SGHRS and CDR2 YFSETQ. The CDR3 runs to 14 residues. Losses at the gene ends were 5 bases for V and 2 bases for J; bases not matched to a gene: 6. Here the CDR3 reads CASSFDRVNTEAFF. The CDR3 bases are TGCGCCAGCAGTTTCGACAGGGTTAACACTGAAGCTTTCTTT.

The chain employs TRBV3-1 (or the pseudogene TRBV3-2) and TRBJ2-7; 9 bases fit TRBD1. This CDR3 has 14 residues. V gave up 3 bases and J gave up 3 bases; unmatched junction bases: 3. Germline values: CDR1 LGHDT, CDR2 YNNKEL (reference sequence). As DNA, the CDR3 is TGTGCCAGCAGCCAGTCGGACAGGGGCTACGAGCAGTACTTC. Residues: CASSQSDRGYEQYF.

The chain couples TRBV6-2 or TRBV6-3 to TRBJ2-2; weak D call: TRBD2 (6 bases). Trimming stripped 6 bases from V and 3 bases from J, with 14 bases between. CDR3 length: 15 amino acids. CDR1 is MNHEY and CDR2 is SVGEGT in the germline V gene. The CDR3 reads CASSRRTTDTGELFF. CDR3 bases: TGTGCCAGCAGCAGACGGACTACGGACACCGGGGAGCTGTTTTTT.

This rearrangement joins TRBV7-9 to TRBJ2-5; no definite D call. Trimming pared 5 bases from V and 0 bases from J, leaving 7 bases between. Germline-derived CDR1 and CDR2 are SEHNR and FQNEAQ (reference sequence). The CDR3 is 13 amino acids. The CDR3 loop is CASSPPNQETQYF. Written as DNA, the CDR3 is TGTGCCAGCAGCCCCCCCAACCAAGAGACCCAGTACTTC.

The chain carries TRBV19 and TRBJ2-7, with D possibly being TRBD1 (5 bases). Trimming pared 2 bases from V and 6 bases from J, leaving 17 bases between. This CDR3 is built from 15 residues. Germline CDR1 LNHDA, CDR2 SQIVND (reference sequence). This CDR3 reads CASSIFDSPKSEQYF. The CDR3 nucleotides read TGTGCCAGTAGTATATTTGACAGTCCTAAATCCGAGCAGTACTTC.

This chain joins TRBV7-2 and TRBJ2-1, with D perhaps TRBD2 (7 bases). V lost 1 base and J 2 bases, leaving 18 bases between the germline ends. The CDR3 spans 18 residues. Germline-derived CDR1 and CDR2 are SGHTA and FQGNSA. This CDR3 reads CASSLEGVSGVAYNEQFF. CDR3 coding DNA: TGTGCCAGCAGCTTAGAGGGGGTAAGCGGGGTTGCCTACAATGAGCAGTTCTTC.

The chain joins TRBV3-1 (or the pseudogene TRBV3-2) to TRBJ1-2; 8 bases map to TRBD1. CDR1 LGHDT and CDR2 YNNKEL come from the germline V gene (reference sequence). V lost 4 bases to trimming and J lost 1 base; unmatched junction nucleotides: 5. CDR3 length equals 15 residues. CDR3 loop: CASSLGTGVNYGYTF. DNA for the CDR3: TGTGCCAGCAGCCTAGGGACAGGAGTTAACTATGGCTACACCTTC.

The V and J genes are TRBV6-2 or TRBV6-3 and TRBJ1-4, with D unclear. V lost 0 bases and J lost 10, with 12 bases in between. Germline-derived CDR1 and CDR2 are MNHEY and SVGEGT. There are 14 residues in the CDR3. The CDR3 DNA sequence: TGTGCCAGCAGTTACTCGGGCAACCGCCGAAAACTGTTTTTT. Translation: CASSYSGNRRKLFF.

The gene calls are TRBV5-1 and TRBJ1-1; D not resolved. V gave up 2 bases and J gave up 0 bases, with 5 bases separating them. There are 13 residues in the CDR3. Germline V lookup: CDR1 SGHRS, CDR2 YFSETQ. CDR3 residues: CASSLSVNTEAFF. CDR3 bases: TGCGCCAGCAGCTTATCAGTGAACACTGAAGCTTTCTTT.

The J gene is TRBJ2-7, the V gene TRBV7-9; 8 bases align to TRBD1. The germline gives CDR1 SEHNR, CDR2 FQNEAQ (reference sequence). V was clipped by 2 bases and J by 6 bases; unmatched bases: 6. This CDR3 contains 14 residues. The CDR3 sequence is CASSLRTGGGEQYF. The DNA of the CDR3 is TGTGCCAGCAGCTTACGCACAGGGGGTGGCGAGCAGTACTTC.